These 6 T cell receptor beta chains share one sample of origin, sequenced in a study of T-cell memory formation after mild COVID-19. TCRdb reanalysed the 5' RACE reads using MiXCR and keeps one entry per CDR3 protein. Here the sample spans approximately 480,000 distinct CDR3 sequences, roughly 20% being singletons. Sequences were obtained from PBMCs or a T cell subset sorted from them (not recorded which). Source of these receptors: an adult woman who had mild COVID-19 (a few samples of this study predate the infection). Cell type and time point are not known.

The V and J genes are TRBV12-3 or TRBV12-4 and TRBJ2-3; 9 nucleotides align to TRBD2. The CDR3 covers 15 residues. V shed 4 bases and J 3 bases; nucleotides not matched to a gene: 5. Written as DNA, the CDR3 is TGTGCCAGCAGTTGGACTAGCGTGGGAACAGATACGCAGTATTTT. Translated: CASSWTSVGTDTQYF.

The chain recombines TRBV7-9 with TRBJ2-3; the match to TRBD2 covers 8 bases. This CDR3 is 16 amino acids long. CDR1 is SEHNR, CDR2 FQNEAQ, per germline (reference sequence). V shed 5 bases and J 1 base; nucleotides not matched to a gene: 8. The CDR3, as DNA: TGTGCCAGCAGCCTCGGGGGGGGGCTCGGCACAGATACGCAGTATTTT. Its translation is CASSLGGGLGTDTQYF. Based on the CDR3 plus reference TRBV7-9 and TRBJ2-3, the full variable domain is DTGVSQNPRHKITKRGQNVTFRCDPISEHNRLYWYRQTLGQGPEFLTYFQNEAQLEKSRLLSDRFSAERPKGSFSTLEIQRTEQGDSAMYLCASSLGGGLGTDTQYFGPGTRLTVL.

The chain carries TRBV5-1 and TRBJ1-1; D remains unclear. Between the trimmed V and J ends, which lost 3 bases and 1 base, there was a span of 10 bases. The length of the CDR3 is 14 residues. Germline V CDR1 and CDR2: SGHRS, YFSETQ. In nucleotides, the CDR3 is TGCGCCAGCAGCTCCCTTAATACGAACACTGAAGCTTTCTTT. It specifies CASSSLNTNTEAFF.

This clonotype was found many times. CDR3 protein: CASSLGDSYGYTF. CDR3 nucleotide sequence: TGCGCCAGCAGCTTGGGAGACAGCTATGGCTACACCTTC. This chain uses TRBV5-1 with TRBJ1-2, with D possibly being TRBD1 (5 bases). Trimming shortened V by 0 bases and J by 4 bases, and 7 bases separated the two germline ends. The V gene's germline CDR1 is SGHRS and CDR2 YFSETQ. The CDR3 covers 13 residues.

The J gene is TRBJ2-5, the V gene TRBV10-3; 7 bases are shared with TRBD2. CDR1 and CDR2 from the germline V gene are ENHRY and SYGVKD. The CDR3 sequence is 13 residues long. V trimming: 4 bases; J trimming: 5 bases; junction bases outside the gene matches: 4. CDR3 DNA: TGTGCCATCAGTGCCAGCGGGGCCGAGACCCAGTACTTC. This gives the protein CAISASGAETQYF.

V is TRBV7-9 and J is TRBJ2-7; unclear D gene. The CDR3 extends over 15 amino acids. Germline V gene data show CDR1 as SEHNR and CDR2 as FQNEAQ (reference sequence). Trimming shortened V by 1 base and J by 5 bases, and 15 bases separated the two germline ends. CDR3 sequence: CASSLETTPSNEQYF. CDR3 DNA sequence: TGTGCCAGCAGCTTAGAGACGACCCCGTCGAACGAGCAGTACTTC.